Here is one T cell receptor (beta chain) with its context. The target antigen is unknown. The CDR3 runs 12 residues. After removal of 8 bases from V and 8 bases from J, the junction contained 6 bases not matched to a gene. Germline values: CDR1 GTSNPN, CDR2 SVGIG (reference sequence). These data originate in a study of OX40 agonist ivuxolimab in advanced cancers. Study at large: An agonistic human IgG2 monoclonal antibody against OX40 (CD134) was given. Partial responses occurred in three patients (one hepatocellular carcinoma, two cutaneous melanoma). The eligibility criteria allowed prior anti-PD-1, anti-PD-L1 or anti-CTLA-4 therapy, and around 40% had some. Regarding the study as a whole: The CD4+ and CD8+ T cells in the blood had expanded clonally by week 6 at 0.1 to 3.0 mg/kg.

Sequencing was performed with immunoSEQ multiplex PCR; in TCRdb, only in-frame clones are kept and a portion is missing. This table has over 50,000 clones, roughly 90% appearing once. The chain recombines TRBV30 with TRBJ2-1; TRBD1 matches at 10 bases. The sequence derives from an adult with an advanced solid tumor such as melanoma, head and neck, liver or kidney cancer. This sample comprised CD4+ or CD8+ T cells sorted from blood, obtained in a trial of the OX40 agonist ivuxolimab. The CDR3 nucleotides are TGTGCCCGGGACAGGGGCGGCGATGAGCAGTTCTTC. Translating gives CARDRGGDEQFF.